Below, one TCR beta chain is given with its context. Other DNA sequences in this sample translate to the same CDR3. This sample stems from a study of cytomegalovirus exposure and HLA in healthy donors. The germline CDR1 and CDR2 sequences are SGDLS and YYNGEE. V was clipped by 0 bases and J by 3 bases, with 7 bases between them. CDR3 size: 13 residues. Primers: 60 Vbeta forward and 13 Jbeta reverse. TCRdb's copy holds only in-frame clones and misses some; the assay was immunoSEQ multiplex PCR. The table includes fewer than 150,000 clones, 70% to 75% detected once. This sequence originates from a woman between 40 and 55 years old in good health and CMV-seronegative. The sample taken for sequencing was PBMCs. The gene calls are TRBV9 and TRBJ2-7; D is uncertain. The DNA of the CDR3 is TGTGCCAGCAGCGTAGGGCAGAACTACGAGCAGTACTTC. Protein product: CASSVGQNYEQYF.